A selection of T cell receptor beta chains follows, all from one sample in a study of CXCR3-negative and CXCR3-positive naive CD8 T cells. Each CDR3 protein gets one entry in TCRdb, which reprocessed the 5' RACE reads and gives no DNA. Its table lists about 98,000 distinct CDR3 sequences. Sequencing used naive CXCR3+ CD8+ T cells from blood. The receptors were sampled from a human donor in good health. Some clones in this sample may be carry-over from other donors' samples. Both conserved end residues are part of each CDR3.

cdr3_aa | j_call | v_call
CASSQGHYNEQFF | TRBJ2-1 | TRBV7-9
CASSRRVDEQHF | TRBJ2-7 | TRBV12-3/TRBV12-4
CASSFRQVNEKLFF | TRBJ1-4 | TRBV5-1
CASSLTSNEQYF | TRBJ2-7 | TRBV28
CASSLEGRSPLHF | TRBJ1-6 | TRBV7-3
CASSQDRDGGNIQYF | TRBJ2-4 | TRBV7-9
CSARNPGGAGELFF | TRBJ2-2 | TRBV20-1
CASSQAVGGRQQFF | TRBJ2-1 | TRBV4-3
CSVEDPGTTMNTEAFF | TRBJ1-1 | TRBV29-1
CASSKRVVGGTSSYEQYF | TRBJ2-7 | TRBV21-1
CASSPGTSGYNEQFF | TRBJ2-1 | TRBV27
CSARQGFAYVQYF | TRBJ2-7 | TRBV20-1
CASSQGTGMGETQYF | TRBJ2-5 | TRBV4-3
CAISEGGGDNSPLHF | TRBJ1-6 | TRBV10-3
CASSYGLAGPAGETQYF | TRBJ2-5 | TRBV6-5
CASSLSVGRNTEAFF | TRBJ1-1 | TRBV7-9
CASDPGRSYNEQFF | TRBJ2-1 | TRBV6-2/TRBV6-3
CASSLGTDQAQHF | TRBJ1-5 | TRBV27
CASMSDGGLYEQYF | TRBJ2-7 | TRBV2
CASSHSPAPYEQYF | TRBJ2-7 | TRBV27
CASSRGDEQYF | TRBJ2-7 | TRBV27
CASSLGQIQETQYF | TRBJ2-5 | TRBV5-5
CASSLSLRSWEQYF | TRBJ2-7 | TRBV28
CASSPPEESQYF | TRBJ2-5 | TRBV3-1
CASSSGGTEAFF | TRBJ1-1 | TRBV7-9
CASSQFGTGFYEQYF | TRBJ2-7 | TRBV13
CASTHIFGTGGNYEQYF | TRBJ2-7 | TRBV2
CASSLGQSNSYEQYF | TRBJ2-7 | TRBV5-1
CASSTHRLAGSQETQYF | TRBJ2-5 | TRBV14
CSVEDWGTGGYEQYF | TRBJ2-7 | TRBV29-1
CASSLKGHPTGELFF | TRBJ2-2 | TRBV7-6
CSELAGGGTQYF | TRBJ2-3 | TRBV29-1
CASSLVSSGGAEQYF | TRBJ2-7 | TRBV7-2
CSVYAGGVTEAFF | TRBJ1-1 | TRBV29-1
CASSHNEGGAVLLWQYF | TRBJ2-7 | TRBV21-1
CASSSPGQVNSPLHF | TRBJ1-6 | TRBV12-3/TRBV12-4
CSVEFSDGAKNIQYF | TRBJ2-4 | TRBV29-1